The TCR beta chain described here comes from a study of human T cells and chemical hapten exposure. Study observations and caveats: Significantly more large CDR3 similarity clusters were formed by expanded TCRs than by controls.

This clonotype was detected a few times. What it recognizes is unknown. TCRdb re-analysed the RACE reads in MiXCR, keeping a single row per CDR3 protein. The table has more than 75,000 distinct CDR3 sequences, roughly a tenth seen once. Germline CDR1 LGHNA, CDR2 YSLEER. The CDR3 contains 14 residues. V shed 1 base, J shed 4 bases, and the junction held 4 bases outside the gene matches. As to time point: patch test 2, 6 weeks after DPC sensitization. Treatment: therapeutic diphenylcyclopropenone sensitization with weekly scalp DPC. This chain links TRBV4-3 with TRBJ2-7, with 7 bases matching TRBD2. Material: whole blood, obtained in connection with sensitization to the hapten diphenylcyclopropenone (DPC). This receptor was taken from a woman between 25 and 40 years old with alopecia areata. Some clones in this sample may be carry-over from other donors' samples. The CDR3: CASSQAREGYEQYF. The CDR3 bases are TGCGCCAGCAGCCAAGCGAGGGAGGGTTACGAGCAGTACTTC.